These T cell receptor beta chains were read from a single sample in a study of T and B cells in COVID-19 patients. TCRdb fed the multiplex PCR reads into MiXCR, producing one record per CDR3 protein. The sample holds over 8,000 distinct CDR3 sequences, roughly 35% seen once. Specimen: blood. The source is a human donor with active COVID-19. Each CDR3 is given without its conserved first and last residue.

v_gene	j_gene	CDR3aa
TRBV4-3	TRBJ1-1	ASSQDSGGNTEAF
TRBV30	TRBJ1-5	AWSPIAGAQPQH
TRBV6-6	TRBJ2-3	ASSRDRGITDTQY
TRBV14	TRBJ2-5	ASSRDVETQY
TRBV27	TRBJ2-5	ASSPGLGVLGQETQY
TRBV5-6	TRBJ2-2	ASSPTGRDTGELF
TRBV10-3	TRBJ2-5	ATEEGGGETQY
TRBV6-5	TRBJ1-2	ASSYYLNYGYT
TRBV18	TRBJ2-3	ASSPRAATDTQY
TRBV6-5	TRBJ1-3	ASSRDRGSGNTIY
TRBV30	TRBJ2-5	AWRGALQETQY
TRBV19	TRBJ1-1	ASSIDPGERTEAF
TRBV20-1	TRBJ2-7	SAVPGASSYEQY
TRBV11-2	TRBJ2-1	AKHDRASGKGGEQF
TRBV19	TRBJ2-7	ASSITGTVNEQY
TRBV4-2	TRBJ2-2	ASSQVSTGELF
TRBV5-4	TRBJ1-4	ASSLDAGLVGGNEKLF
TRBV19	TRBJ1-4	ASSTAPRAGKLF
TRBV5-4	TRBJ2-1	ASSFRPGRQF
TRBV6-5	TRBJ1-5	ASSYSNDRQGQPQH
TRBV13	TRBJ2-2	ASSLKGLRTGELF
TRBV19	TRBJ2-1	ASSRSGGHEQF
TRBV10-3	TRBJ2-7	AISESRLAGRTTAGQY
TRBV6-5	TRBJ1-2	ASSASQGAGGYT
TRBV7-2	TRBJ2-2	ASSSTGGTGTGELF
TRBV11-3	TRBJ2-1	ASSLAVGAGLDHEQF
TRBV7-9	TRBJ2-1	ASSLIGQGSSDEPF
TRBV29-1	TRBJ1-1	SAAWAPGGAF
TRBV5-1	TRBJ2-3	ASSLVGLAGTDTQY
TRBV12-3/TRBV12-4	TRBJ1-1	ASSSQMNTEAF
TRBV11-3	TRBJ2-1	ASSPGGVAGTGRGYNEQF
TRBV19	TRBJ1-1	ASSILNTEAF
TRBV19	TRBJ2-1	ASTILHRDRPGRNEQF
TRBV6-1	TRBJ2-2	ASSPPGYQSGELF
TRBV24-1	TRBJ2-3	ATSDLGTGDGTDTQY
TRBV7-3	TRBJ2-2	ASSFIPGGINTGELF
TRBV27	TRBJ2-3	ASSLQGSDTQY
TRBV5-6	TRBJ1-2	ASSTRGGYYGYT
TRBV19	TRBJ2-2	ASRRRGGNTGELF
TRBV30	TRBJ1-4	ACRTGGNEKLF
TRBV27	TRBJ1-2	ASSQGTGHFEGYT
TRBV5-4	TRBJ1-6	ASSFGTGVQSYNSPLH
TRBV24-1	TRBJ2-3	ATSDPGLPTQY
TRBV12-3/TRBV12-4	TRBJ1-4	ASSSGQRTATNEKLF
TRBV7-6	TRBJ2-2	ASSLGTPGELF
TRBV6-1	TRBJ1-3	ASSEQGGQGGNTIY
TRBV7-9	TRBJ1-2	ASSYTTRGDYYGYT
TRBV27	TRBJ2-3	ASRRASTDTQY
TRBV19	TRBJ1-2	ASSIVSSGYT
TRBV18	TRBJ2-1	ASSSYRDNEQF
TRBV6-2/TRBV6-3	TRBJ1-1	ASSYPVNTEAF